Listed below are T cell receptor beta chains from one sample, sequenced in a study of blood T cell repertoires in COVID-19. TCRdb's table, derived via immunoSEQ multiplex PCR, lists solely in-frame clones and lacks some. The sample carries about 70,000 clones, roughly 86% recorded once. What was sequenced was peripheral blood. All receptors come from an older woman with acute or convalescent COVID-19. The CDR3 runs from the conserved cysteine through the conserved F or W. Each record gives: J gene, V gene, CDR3 protein.

j_call: TRBJ2-7
v_call: TRBV5-1
cdr3_aa: CASSPVGGYEQYF

j_call: TRBJ2-5
v_call: TRBV19
cdr3_aa: CASSVRGETQYF

j_call: TRBJ2-7
v_call: TRBV11-2
cdr3_aa: CASSRVGLLEAGEQYF

j_call: TRBJ1-3
v_call: TRBV5-5
cdr3_aa: CASSDRAGNTIYF

j_call: TRBJ2-2
v_call: TRBV19
cdr3_aa: CASSIDRGSAGELFF

j_call: TRBJ1-1
v_call: TRBV19
cdr3_aa: CASNRQGTMNTEAFF

j_call: TRBJ1-6
v_call: TRBV6-5
cdr3_aa: CASRQRGQRNSPLHF

j_call: TRBJ1-2
v_call: TRBV6-5
cdr3_aa: CASSYLGNRYGYTF

j_call: TRBJ2-7
v_call: TRBV3-1/TRBV3-2
cdr3_aa: CASSLTSGSEHEQYF

j_call: TRBJ2-3
v_call: TRBV7-9
cdr3_aa: CASSRTSLRDRFRTDTQYF

j_call: TRBJ1-4
v_call: TRBV29-1
cdr3_aa: CSVGTGREKNEKLFF

j_call: TRBJ2-7
v_call: TRBV4-1
cdr3_aa: CASSQDRLGVGGPSYEQYF

j_call: TRBJ1-2
v_call: TRBV6-5
cdr3_aa: CASSYSTRGGDYGYTF

j_call: TRBJ2-1
v_call: TRBV4-1
cdr3_aa: CASSQVGDMDRPNEQFF

j_call: TRBJ2-5
v_call: TRBV5-1
cdr3_aa: CASKISLGGEETQYF

j_call: TRBJ1-5
v_call: TRBV27
cdr3_aa: CASSFAGGAGNQPQHF

j_call: TRBJ1-4
v_call: TRBV2
cdr3_aa: CASRRDRQYEKLFF

j_call: TRBJ2-5
v_call: TRBV3-1/TRBV3-2
cdr3_aa: CASSRARGPQETQYF

j_call: TRBJ2-5
v_call: TRBV29-1
cdr3_aa: CSVDRQQETQYF

j_call: TRBJ1-4
v_call: TRBV5-1
cdr3_aa: CASSLRTAVNEKLFF

j_call: TRBJ2-6
v_call: TRBV5-1
cdr3_aa: CASSPGGRSGANVLTF

j_call: TRBJ1-2
v_call: TRBV19
cdr3_aa: CASKTTETNYGYTF